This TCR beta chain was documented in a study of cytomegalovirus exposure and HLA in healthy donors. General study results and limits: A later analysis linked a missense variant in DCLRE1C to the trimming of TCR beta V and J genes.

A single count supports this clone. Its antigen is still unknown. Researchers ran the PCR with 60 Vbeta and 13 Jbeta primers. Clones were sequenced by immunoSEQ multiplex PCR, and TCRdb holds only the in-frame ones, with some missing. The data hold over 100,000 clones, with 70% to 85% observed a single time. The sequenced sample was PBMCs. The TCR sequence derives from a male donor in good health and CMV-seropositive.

In nucleotides, the CDR3 is TGTGCCAGCAGCAAGAGGGGCGGGGGCGCCTACAATGAGCAGTTCTTC. It translates to CASSKRGGGAYNEQFF. V gene TRBV7-2 combines with J gene TRBJ2-1; TRBD2 is a possible D gene (7 bases). Trimming shortened V by 5 bases and J by 2 bases, and 16 bases separated the two germline ends. The germline V gene encodes CDR1 SGHTA and CDR2 FQGNSA. This CDR3 region has 16 residues.